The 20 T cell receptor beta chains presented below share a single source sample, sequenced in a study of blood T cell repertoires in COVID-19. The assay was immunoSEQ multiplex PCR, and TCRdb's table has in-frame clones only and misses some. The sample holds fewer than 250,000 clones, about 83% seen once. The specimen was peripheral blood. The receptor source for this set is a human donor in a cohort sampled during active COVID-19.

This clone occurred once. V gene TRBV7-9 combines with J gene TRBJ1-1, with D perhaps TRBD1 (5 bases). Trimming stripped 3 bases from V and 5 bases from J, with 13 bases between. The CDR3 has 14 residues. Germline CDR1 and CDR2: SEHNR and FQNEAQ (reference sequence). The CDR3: CASSFPASGTEAFF. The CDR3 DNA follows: TGTGCCAGCAGCTTCCCTGCTTCAGGGACTGAAGCTTTCTTT. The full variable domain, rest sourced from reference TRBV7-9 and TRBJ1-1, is DTGVSQNPRHKITKRGQNVTFRCDPISEHNRLYWYRQTLGQGPEFLTYFQNEAQLEKSRLLSDRFSAERPKGSFSTLEIQRTEQGDSAMYLCASSFPASGTEAFFGQGTRLTVV.

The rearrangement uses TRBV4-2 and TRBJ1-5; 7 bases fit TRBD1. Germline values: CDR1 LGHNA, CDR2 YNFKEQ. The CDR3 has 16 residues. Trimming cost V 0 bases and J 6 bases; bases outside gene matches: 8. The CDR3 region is CASSQDRAGGGQPQHF. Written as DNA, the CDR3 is TGTGCCAGCAGCCAAGATAGGGCAGGGGGAGGTCAGCCCCAGCATTTT.

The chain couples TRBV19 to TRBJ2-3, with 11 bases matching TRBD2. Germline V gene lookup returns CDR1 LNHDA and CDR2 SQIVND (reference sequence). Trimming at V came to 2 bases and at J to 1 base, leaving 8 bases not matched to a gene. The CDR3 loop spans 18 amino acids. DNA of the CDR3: TGTGCCAGTAGTATAATGGGTAGCGGGAGGGAACGCACAGATACGCAGTATTTT. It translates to CASSIMGSGRERTDTQYF.

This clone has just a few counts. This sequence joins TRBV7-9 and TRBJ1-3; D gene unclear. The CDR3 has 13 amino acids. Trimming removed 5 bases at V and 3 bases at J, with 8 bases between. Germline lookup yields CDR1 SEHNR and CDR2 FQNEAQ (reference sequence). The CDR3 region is CASSEGDGNTIYF. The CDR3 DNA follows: TGTGCCAGCAGCGAGGGTGATGGAAACACCATATATTTT.

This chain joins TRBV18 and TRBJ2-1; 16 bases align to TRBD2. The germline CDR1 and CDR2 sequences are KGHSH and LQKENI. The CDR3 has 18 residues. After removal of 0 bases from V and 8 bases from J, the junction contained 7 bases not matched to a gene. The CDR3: CASSPPGTSGGDSHEQFF. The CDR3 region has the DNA TGTGCCAGCTCACCACCGGGGACTAGCGGGGGGGATTCGCATGAGCAGTTCTTC.

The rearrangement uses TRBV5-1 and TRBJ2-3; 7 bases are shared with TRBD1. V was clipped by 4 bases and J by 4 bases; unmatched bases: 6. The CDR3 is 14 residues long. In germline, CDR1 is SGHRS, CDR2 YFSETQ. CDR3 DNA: TGCGCCAGCAGCCTAAGACAGGGACCAGATACGCAGTATTTT. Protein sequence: CASSLRQGPDTQYF. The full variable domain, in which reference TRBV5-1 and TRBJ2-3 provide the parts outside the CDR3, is KAGVTQTPRYLIKTRGQQVTLSCSPISGHRSVSWYQQTPGQGLQFLFEYFSETQRNKGNFPGRFSGRQFSNSRSEMNVSTLELGDSALYLCASSLRQGPDTQYFGPGTRLTVL.

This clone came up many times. The CDR3 sequence: CASSLKGTSGQYF. As DNA, the CDR3 is TGTGCCAGCAGCTTAAAGGGGACTAGCGGACAGTATTTT. The chain is built from TRBV11-2 and TRBJ2-3; 11 bases line up with TRBD2. The V and J ends lost 2 bases and 12 bases, in that order; junction bases with no gene match: 4. This CDR3 comprises 13 residues. Germline V gene sequence: CDR1 SGHAT, CDR2 FQNNGV.

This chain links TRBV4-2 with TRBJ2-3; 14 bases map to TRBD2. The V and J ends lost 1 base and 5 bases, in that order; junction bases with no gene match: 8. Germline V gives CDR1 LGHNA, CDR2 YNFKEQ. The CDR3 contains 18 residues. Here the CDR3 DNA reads TGTGCCAGCAGCCAAGTTGTGACTAGCGGGAGGGTGGAAGATACGCAGTATTTT. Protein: CASSQVVTSGRVEDTQYF.

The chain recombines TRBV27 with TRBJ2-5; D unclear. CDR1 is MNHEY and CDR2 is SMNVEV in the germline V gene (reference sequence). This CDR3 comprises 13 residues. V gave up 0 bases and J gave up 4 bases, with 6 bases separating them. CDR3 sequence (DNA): TGTGCCAGCAGTTTATCGTTCGGAGAGACCCAGTACTTC. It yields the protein CASSLSFGETQYF.

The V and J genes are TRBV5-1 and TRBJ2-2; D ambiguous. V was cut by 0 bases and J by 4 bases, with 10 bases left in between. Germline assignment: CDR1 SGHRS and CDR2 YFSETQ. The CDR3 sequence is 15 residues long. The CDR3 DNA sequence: TGCGCCAGCAGCTTGGGTAGTCGATCCACCGGGGAGCTGTTTTTT. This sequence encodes CASSLGSRSTGELFF. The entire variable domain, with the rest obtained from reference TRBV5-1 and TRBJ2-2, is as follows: KAGVTQTPRYLIKTRGQQVTLSCSPISGHRSVSWYQQTPGQGLQFLFEYFSETQRNKGNFPGRFSGRQFSNSRSEMNVSTLELGDSALYLCASSLGSRSTGELFFGEGSRLTVL.

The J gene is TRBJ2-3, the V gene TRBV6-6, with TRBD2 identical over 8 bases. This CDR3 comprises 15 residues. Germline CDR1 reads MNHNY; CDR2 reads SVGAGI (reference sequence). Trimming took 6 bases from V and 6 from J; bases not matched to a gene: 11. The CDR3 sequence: CASRGNGGAADTQYF. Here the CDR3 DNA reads TGTGCCAGCAGAGGAAACGGGGGGGCAGCCGATACGCAGTATTTT.

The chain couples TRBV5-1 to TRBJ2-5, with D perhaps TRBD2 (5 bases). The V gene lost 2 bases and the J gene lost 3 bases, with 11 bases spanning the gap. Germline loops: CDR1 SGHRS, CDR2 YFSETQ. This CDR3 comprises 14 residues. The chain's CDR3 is CASSFSGIEETQYF. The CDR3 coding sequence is TGCGCCAGCAGCTTTTCGGGGATAGAAGAGACCCAGTACTTC.

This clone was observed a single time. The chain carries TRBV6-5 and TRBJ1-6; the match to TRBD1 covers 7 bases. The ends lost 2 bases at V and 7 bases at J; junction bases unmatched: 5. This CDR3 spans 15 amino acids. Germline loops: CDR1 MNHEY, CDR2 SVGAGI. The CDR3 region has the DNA TGTGCCAGCAGTTACGACAGGGAGTGGAATTCACCCCTCCACTTT. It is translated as CASSYDREWNSPLHF.

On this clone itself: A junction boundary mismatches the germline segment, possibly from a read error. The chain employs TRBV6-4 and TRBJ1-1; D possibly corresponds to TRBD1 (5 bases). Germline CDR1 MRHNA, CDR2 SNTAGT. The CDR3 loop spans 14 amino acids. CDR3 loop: CASSDSRLDTKAFF. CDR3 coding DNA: TGTGCCAGCAGTGACTCTAGGTTGGACACTAAAGCTTTCTTT.

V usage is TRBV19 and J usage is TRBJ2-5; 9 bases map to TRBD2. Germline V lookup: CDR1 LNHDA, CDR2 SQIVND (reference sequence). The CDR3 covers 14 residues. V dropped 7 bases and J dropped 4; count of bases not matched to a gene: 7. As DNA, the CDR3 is TGTGCCAGTAACCCTAGCGGGATAGGAGAGACCCAGTACTTC. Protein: CASNPSGIGETQYF.

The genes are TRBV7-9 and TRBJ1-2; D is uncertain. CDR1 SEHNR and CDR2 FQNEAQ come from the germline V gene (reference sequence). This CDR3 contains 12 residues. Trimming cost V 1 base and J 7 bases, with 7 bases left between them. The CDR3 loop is CASSLERGGYTF. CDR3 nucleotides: TGTGCCAGCAGCTTAGAACGCGGTGGCTACACCTTC.

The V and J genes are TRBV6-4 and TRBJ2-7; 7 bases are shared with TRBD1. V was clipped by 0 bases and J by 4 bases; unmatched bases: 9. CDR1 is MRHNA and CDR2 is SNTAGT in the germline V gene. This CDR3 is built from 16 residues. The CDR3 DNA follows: TGTGCCAGCAGTGACTCGAGGACAGGTGTTTGTTACGAGCAGTACTTC. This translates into CASSDSRTGVCYEQYF.

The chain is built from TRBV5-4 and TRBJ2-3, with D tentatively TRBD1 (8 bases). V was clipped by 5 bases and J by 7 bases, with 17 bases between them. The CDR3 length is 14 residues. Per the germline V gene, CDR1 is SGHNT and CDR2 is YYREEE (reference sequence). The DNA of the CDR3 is TGTGCCAGCAGAGATACAGGGGGGGTAAATACGCAGTATTTT. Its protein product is CASRDTGGVNTQYF.

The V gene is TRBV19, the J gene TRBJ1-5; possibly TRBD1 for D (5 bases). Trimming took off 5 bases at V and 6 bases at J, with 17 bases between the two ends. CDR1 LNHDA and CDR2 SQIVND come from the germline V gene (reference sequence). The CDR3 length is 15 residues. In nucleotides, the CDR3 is TGTGCCAGTAGTCCCCTTGGGGGGGTCGGTCAGCCCCAGCATTTT. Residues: CASSPLGGVGQPQHF.

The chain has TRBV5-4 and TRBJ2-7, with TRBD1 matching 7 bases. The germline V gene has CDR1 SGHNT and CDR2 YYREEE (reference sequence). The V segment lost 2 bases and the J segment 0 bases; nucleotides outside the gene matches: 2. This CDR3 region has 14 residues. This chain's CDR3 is CASSLGDSSYEQYF. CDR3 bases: TGTGCCAGCAGCTTAGGGGACAGCTCCTACGAGCAGTACTTC.